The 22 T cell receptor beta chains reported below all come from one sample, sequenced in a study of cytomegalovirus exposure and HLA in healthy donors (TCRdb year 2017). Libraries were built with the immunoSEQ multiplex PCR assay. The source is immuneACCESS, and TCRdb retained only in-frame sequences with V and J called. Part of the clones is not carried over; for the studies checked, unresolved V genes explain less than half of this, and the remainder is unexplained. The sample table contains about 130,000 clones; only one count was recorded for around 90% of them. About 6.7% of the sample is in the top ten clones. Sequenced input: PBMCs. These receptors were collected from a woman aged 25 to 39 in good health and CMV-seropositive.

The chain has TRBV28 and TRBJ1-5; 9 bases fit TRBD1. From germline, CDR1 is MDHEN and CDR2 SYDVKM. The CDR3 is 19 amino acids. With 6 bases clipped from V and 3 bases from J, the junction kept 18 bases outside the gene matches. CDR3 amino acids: CASSQRRDREGLANQPQHF. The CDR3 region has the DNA TGTGCCAGCAGCCAACGACGGGACAGGGAAGGTTTGGCCAATCAGCCCCAGCATTTT.

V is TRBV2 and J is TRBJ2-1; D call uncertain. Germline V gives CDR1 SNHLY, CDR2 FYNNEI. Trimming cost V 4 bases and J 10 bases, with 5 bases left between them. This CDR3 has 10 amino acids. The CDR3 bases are TGTGCCAGCAGTGTGCGGGAGCAGTTCTTC. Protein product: CASSVREQFF.

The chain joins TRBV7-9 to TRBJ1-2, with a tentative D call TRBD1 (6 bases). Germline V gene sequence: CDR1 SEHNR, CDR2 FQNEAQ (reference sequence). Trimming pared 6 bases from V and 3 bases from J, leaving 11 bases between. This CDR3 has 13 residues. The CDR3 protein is CASRGAGHYGYTF. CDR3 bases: TGTGCCAGCAGGGGGGCCGGTCACTATGGCTACACCTTC. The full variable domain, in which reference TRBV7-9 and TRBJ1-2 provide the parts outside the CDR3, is DTGVSQNPRHKITKRGQNVTFRCDPISEHNRLYWYRQTLGQGPEFLTYFQNEAQLEKSRLLSDRFSAERPKGSFSTLEIQRTEQGDSAMYLCASRGAGHYGYTFGSGTRLTVV.

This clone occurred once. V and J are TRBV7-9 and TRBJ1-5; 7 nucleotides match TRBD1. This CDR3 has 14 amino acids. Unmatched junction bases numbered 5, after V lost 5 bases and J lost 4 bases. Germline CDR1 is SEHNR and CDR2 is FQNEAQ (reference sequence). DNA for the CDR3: TGTGCCAGCAGCCTAGGGACAGTTAATCAGCCCCAGCATTTT. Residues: CASSLGTVNQPQHF. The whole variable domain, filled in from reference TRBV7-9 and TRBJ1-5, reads DTGVSQNPRHKITKRGQNVTFRCDPISEHNRLYWYRQTLGQGPEFLTYFQNEAQLEKSRLLSDRFSAERPKGSFSTLEIQRTEQGDSAMYLCASSLGTVNQPQHFGDGTRLSIL.

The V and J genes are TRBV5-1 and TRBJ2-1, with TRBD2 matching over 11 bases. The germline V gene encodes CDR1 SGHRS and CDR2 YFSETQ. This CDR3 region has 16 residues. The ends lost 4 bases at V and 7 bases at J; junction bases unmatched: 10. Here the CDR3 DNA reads TGCGCCAGCAGCGCCTCCCTAGCGGGGGGAGGTAATGAGCAGTTCTTC. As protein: CASSASLAGGGNEQFF. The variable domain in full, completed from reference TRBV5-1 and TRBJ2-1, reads KAGVTQTPRYLIKTRGQQVTLSCSPISGHRSVSWYQQTPGQGLQFLFEYFSETQRNKGNFPGRFSGRQFSNSRSEMNVSTLELGDSALYLCASSASLAGGGNEQFFGPGTRLTVL.

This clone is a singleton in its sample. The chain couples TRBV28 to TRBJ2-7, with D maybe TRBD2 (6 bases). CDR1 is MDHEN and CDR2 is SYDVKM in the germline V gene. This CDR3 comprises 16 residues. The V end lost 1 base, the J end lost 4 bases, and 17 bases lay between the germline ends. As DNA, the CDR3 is TGTGCCAGCAGTTTATTGAGGCGGGGCAGCCTTTACGAGCAGTACTTC. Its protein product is CASSLLRRGSLYEQYF.

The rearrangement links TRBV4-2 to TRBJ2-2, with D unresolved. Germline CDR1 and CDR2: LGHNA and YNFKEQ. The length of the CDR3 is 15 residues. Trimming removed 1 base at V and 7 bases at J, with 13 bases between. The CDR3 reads CASSQGIKASGELFF. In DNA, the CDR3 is TGTGCCAGCAGCCAAGGGATTAAAGCGAGCGGGGAGCTGTTTTTT.

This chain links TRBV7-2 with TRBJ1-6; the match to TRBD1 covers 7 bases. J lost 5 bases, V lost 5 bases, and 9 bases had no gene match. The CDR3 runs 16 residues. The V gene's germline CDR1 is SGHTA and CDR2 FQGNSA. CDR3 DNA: TGTGCCAGCAGCCAACCTATTACAGGGGATAATTCACCCCTCCACTTT. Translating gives CASSQPITGDNSPLHF.

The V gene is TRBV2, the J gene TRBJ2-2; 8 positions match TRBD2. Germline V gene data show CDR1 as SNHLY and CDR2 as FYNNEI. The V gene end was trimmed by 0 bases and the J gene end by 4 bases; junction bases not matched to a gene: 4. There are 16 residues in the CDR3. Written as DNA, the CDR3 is TGTGCCAGCAGTGAAGCACTAGCGGACCTCACCGGGGAGCTGTTTTTT. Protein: CASSEALADLTGELFF.

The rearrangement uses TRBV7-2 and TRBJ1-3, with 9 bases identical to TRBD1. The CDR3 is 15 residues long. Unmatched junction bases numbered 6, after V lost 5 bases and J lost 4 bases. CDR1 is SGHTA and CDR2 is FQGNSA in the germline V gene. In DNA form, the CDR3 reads TGTGCCAGCAGCGGGGGAGGGACAGGGGGAAACACCATATATTTT. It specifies CASSGGGTGGNTIYF.

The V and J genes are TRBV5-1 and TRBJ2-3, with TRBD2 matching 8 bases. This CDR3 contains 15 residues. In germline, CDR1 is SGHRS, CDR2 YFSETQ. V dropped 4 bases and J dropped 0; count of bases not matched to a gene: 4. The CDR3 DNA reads TGCGCCAGCAGCCCGACTAGCGCGAGCACAGATACGCAGTATTTT. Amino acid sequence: CASSPTSASTDTQYF.

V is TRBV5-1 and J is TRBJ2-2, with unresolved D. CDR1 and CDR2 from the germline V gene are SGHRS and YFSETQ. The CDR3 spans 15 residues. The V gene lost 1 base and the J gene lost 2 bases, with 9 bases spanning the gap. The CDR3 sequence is CASSLLQINTGELFF. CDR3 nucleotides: TGCGCCAGCAGCTTGCTACAGATAAACACCGGGGAGCTGTTTTTT.

The CDR3 here is CASSLRLARETQYF. The CDR3 coding sequence is TGCGCCAGCAGTTTGAGACTAGCTCGAGAGACCCAGTACTTC. J is TRBJ2-5 and V is TRBV5-1; 7 positions agree with TRBD2. V shed 5 bases, J shed 4 bases, and the junction held 8 bases outside the gene matches. The CDR3 consists of 14 residues. Germline V gene sequence: CDR1 SGHRS, CDR2 YFSETQ.

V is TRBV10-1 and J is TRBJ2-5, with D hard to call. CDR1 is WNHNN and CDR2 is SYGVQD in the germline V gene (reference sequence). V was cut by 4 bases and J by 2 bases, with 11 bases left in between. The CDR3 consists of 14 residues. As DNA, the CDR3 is TGCGCCAGCAGTGTCAACAGTCGGCAAGAGACCCAGTACTTC. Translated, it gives CASSVNSRQETQYF.

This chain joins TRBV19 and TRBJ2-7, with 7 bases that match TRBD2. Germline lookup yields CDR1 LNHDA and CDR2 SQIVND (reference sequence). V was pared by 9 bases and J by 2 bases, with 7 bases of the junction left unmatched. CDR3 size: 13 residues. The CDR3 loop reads CASAGTTPYEQYF. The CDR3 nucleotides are TGTGCCAGCGCCGGGACTACTCCCTACGAGCAGTACTTC.

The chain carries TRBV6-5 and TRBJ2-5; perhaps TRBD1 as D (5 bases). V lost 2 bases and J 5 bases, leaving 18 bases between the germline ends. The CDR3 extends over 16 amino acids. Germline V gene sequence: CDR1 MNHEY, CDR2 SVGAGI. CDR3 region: CASSYGSTGPRETQYF. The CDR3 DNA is TGTGCCAGCAGTTACGGTTCCACAGGACCGCGGGAGACCCAGTACTTC.

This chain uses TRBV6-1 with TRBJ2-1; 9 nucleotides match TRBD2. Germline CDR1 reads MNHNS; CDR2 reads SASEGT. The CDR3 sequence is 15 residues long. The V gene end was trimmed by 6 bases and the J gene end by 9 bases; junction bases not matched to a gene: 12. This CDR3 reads CASRTLLAGDGEQFF. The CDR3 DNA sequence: TGTGCCAGCAGGACCCTACTAGCGGGCGACGGTGAGCAGTTCTTC.

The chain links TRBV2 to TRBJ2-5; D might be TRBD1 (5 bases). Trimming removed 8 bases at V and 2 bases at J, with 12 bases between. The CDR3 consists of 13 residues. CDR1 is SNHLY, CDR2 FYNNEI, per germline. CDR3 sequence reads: CASWGRGQETQYF. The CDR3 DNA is TGTGCCAGCTGGGGAAGGGGTCAAGAGACCCAGTACTTC.

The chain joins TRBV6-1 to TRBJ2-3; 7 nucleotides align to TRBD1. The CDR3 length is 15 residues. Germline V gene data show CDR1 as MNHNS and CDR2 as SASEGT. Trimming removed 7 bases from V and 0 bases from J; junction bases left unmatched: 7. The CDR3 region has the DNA TGTGCCAGCACACGGGACAGAGGGAGCACAGATACGCAGTATTTT. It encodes CASTRDRGSTDTQYF.

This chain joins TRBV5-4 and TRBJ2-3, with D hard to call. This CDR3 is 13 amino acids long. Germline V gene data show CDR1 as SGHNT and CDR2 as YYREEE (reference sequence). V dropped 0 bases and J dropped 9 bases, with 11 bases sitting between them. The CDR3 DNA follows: TGTGCCAGCAGCTTGGACAGCTTGGCCACGCAGTATTTT. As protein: CASSLDSLATQYF. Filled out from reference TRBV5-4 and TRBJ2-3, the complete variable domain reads ETGVTQSPTHLIKTRGQQVTLRCSSQSGHNTVSWYQQALGQGPQFIFQYYREEENGRGNFPPRFSGLQFPNYSSELNVNALELDDSALYLCASSLDSLATQYFGPGTRLTVL.

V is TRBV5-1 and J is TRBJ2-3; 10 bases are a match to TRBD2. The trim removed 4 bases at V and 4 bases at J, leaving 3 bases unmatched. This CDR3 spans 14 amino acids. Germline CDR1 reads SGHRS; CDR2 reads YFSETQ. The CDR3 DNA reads TGCGCCAGCAGCACTAGCGGGACTTCAGATACGCAGTATTTT. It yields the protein CASSTSGTSDTQYF.

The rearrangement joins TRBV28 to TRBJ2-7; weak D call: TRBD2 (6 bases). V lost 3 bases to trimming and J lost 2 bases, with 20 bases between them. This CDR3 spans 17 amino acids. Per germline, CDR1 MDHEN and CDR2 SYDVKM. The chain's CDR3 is CASSFLGPGSAAYEQYF. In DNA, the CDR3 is TGTGCCAGCAGTTTTTTGGGTCCCGGGAGCGCGGCCTACGAGCAGTACTTC.